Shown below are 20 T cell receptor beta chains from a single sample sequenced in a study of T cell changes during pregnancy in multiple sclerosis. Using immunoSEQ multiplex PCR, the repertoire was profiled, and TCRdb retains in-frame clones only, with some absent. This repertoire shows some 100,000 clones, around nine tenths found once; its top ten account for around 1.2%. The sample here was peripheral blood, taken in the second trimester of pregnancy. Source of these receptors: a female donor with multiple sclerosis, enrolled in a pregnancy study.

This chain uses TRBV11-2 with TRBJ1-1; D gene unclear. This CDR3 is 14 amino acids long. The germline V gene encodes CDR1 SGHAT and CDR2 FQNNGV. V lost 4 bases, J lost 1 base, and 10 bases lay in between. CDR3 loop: CASSSFGPNTEAFF. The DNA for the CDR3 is TGTGCCAGCAGCTCCTTTGGCCCGAACACTGAAGCTTTCTTT.

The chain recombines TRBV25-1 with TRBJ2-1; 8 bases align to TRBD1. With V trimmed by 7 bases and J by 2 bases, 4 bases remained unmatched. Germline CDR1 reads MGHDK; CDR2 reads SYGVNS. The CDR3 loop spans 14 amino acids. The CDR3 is CASTPGGAYNEQFF. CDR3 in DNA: TGTGCCAGCACCCCAGGGGGCGCCTACAATGAGCAGTTCTTC.

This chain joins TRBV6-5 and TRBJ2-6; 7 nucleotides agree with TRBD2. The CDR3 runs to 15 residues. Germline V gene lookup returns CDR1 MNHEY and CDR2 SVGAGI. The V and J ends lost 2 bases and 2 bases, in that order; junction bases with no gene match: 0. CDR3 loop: CASSYGGAGANVLTF. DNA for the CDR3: TGTGCCAGCAGTTACGGGGGGGCTGGGGCCAACGTCCTGACTTTC.

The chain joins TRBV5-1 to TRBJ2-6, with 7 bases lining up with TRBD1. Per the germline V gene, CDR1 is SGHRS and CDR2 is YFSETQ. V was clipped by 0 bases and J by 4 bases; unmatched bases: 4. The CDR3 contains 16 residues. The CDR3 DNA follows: TGCGCCAGCAGCTTGGAGGGGGCGCCGGGGGCCAACGTCCTGACTTTC. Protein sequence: CASSLEGAPGANVLTF.

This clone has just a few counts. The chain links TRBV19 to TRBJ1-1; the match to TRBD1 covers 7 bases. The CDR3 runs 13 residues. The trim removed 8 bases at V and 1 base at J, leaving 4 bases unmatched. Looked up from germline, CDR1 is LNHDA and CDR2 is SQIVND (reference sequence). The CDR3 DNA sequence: TGTGCCAGTCGGAACAGGGGGAACACTGAAGCTTTCTTT. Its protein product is CASRNRGNTEAFF.

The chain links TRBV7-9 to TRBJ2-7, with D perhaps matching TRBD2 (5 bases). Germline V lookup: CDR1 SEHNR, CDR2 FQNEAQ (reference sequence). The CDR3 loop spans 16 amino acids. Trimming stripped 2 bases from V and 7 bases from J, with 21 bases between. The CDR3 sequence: CASSLRTSRTGGEQYF. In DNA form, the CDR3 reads TGTGCCAGCAGCTTAAGGACTTCCCGCACGGGTGGGGAGCAGTACTTC.

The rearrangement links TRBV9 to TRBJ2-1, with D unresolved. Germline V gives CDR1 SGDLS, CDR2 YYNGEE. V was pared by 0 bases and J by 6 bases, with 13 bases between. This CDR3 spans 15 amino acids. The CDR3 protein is CASSVGAESFNEQFF. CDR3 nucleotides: TGTGCCAGCAGCGTAGGGGCAGAGTCTTTCAATGAGCAGTTCTTC.

The chain's CDR3 is CASSVTGTTEAFF. CDR3 nucleotide sequence: TGTGCCAGTAGCGTGACAGGGACCACTGAAGCTTTCTTT. The chain couples TRBV19 to TRBJ1-1; 7 nucleotides agree with TRBD1. CDR3 length: 13 amino acids. Germline loops: CDR1 LNHDA, CDR2 SQIVND (reference sequence). The V gene end was trimmed by 6 bases and the J gene end by 4 bases; junction bases not matched to a gene: 5. Filled out from reference TRBV19 and TRBJ1-1, the complete variable domain reads DGGITQSPKYLFRKEGQNVTLSCEQNLNHDAMYWYRQDPGQGLRLIYYSQIVNDFQKGDIAEGYSVSREKKESFPLTVTSAQKNPTAFYLCASSVTGTTEAFFGQGTRLTVV.

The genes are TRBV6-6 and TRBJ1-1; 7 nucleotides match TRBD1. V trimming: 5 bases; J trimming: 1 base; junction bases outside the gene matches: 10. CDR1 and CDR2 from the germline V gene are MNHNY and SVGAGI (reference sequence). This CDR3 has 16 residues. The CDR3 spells CASSPYPGGGNTEAFF. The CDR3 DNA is TGTGCCAGCAGTCCCTATCCAGGGGGAGGGAACACTGAAGCTTTCTTT.

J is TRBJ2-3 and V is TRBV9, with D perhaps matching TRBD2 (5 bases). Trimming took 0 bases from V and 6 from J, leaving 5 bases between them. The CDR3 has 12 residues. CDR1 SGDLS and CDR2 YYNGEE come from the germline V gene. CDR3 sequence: CASSVAGDTQYF. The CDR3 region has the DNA TGTGCCAGCAGCGTAGCGGGGGATACGCAGTATTTT.

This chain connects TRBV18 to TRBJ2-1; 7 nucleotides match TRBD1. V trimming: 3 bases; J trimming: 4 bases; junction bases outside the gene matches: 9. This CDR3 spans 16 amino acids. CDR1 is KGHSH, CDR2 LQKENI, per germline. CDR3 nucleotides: TGTGCCAGCTCACCCCCCACCGGGACAGTATACAATGAGCAGTTCTTC. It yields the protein CASSPPTGTVYNEQFF.

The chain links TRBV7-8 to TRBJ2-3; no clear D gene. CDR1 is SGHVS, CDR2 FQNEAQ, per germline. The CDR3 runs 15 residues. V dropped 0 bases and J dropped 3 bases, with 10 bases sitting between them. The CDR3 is CASSLAQTLTDTQYF. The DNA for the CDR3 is TGTGCCAGCAGCTTAGCGCAAACTCTGACAGATACGCAGTATTTT.

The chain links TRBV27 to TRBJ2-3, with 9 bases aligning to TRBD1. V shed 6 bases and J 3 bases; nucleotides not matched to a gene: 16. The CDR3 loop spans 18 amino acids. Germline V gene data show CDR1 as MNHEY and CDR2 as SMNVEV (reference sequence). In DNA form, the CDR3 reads TGTGCCAGCAGCTTACTCGGCCCGGGACAGGGAATAACAGATACGCAGTATTTT. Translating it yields CASSLLGPGQGITDTQYF.

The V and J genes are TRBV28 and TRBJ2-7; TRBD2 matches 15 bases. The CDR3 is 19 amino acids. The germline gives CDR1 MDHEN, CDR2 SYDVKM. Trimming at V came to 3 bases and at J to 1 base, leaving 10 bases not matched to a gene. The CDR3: CASSFLQGLAGGLSYEQYF. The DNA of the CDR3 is TGTGCCAGCAGTTTTCTCCAGGGACTAGCGGGAGGTCTTTCCTACGAGCAGTACTTC.

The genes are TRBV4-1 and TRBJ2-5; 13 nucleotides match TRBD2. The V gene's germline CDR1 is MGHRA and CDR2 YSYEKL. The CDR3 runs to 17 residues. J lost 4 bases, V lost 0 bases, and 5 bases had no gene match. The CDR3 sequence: CASSQEPGLAGIETQYF. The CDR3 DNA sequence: TGCGCCAGCAGCCAAGAACCGGGACTAGCGGGAATAGAGACCCAGTACTTC.

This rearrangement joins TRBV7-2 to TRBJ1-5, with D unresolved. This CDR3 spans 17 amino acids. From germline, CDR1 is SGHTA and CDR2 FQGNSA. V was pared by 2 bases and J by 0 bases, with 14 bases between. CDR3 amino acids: CASSLWSPLVSNQPQHF. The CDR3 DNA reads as TGTGCCAGCAGCTTATGGTCCCCGCTAGTTAGCAATCAGCCCCAGCATTTT.

CDR3 nucleotides: TGTGCCTGGGCCGAGGCCGGCGGAGCTTTCTTT. This codes for CAWAEAGGAFF. The chain combines TRBV30 with TRBJ1-1; no clear D. The CDR3 loop spans 11 amino acids. CDR1 and CDR2 (germline): GTSNPN, SVGIG (reference sequence). The V end was cut by 5 bases, the J end by 10 bases, with 14 bases between.

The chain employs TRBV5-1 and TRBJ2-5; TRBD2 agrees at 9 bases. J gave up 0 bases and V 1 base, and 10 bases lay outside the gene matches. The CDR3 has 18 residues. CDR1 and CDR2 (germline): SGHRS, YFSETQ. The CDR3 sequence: CASSLPSGATSDQETQYF. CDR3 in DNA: TGCGCCAGCAGCTTGCCTAGCGGGGCCACCTCCGACCAAGAGACCCAGTACTTC.

The CDR3 region has the DNA TGTGCCACCAGCAGAGATGGGGCGGTAAGCTCCTACGAGCAGTACTTC. Translation: CATSRDGAVSSYEQYF. This chain links TRBV15 with TRBJ2-7, with a possible D match to TRBD1 (5 bases). V was cut by 0 bases and J by 0 bases, with 12 bases left in between. Germline values: CDR1 LNHNV, CDR2 YYDKDF (reference sequence). The CDR3 runs to 16 residues.

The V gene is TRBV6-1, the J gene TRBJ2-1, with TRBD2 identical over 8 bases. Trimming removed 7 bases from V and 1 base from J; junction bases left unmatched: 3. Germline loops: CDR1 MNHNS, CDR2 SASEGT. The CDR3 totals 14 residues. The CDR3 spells CASITSGSYNEQFF. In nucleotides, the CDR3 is TGTGCCAGCATTACTAGCGGTTCCTACAATGAGCAGTTCTTC.